A selection of T cell receptor beta chains follows, all from one sample in a study of blood T cells in healthy people across ages. Each CDR3 protein gets one entry after TCRdb re-called the 5' RACE reads with MiXCR. Of 790,000 or so distinct CDR3 sequences in the sample, more than 50% were seen once. Sequencing used blood. The receptors were gathered from a man aged 35 to 55 in good health. The CDR3 runs from the conserved cysteine through the conserved F or W. D genes are given only for firm matches. Only some rows state a clone size, as once, few, many or a class for expanded clones.

clone size: .
D gene: TRBD1
V gene: TRBV20-1
J gene: TRBJ2-5
CDR3 DNA: TGCAGTGCTCTCTCACGGACAGGGCAAGAGACCCAGTACTTC
CDR3 protein: CSALSRTGQETQYF

clone size: .
D gene: .
V gene: TRBV7-2
J gene: TRBJ1-4
CDR3 DNA: TGTGCCAGCAGCGGAGTCGGGACCCCCTTCTCTAATGAAAAACTGTTTTTT
CDR3 protein: CASSGVGTPFSNEKLFF

clone size: .
D gene: TRBD2
V gene: TRBV20-1
J gene: TRBJ2-7
CDR3 DNA: TGCAGTGCCACCCGGGGGGAAAATAGTGCGGCTCAGTACTTC
CDR3 protein: CSATRGENSAAQYF

clone size: once
D gene: .
V gene: TRBV6-2/TRBV6-3
J gene: TRBJ1-5
CDR3 DNA: TGTGCCAGCAGTTACCAGTGGGAACATAACAATCAGCCCCAGCATTTT
CDR3 protein: CASSYQWEHNNQPQHF

clone size: few
D gene: .
V gene: TRBV9
J gene: TRBJ2-7
CDR3 DNA: TGTGCCAGCAGCGTAGGAAGCGGCCCTTACGAGCAGTACTTC
CDR3 protein: CASSVGSGPYEQYF

clone size: .
D gene: .
V gene: TRBV12-3/TRBV12-4
J gene: TRBJ1-1
CDR3 DNA: TGTGCCAGCAGCCAATACGGGGGCAGTGATGAAGCTTTCTTT
CDR3 protein: CASSQYGGSDEAFF

clone size: few
D gene: .
V gene: TRBV12-3/TRBV12-4
J gene: TRBJ2-5
CDR3 DNA: TGTGCCAGCAAACAAGGGGAGACCCAGTACTTC
CDR3 protein: CASKQGETQYF

clone size: .
D gene: TRBD2
V gene: TRBV15
J gene: TRBJ2-1
CDR3 DNA: TGTGCCACCAGCAGAGATTTGAGTGGGAGGGCCAATGAGCAGTTCTTC
CDR3 protein: CATSRDLSGRANEQFF

clone size: .
D gene: .
V gene: TRBV27
J gene: TRBJ1-1
CDR3 DNA: TGTGCCAGCAGTTTTAGGGAGCTGAACACTGAAGCTTTCTTT
CDR3 protein: CASSFRELNTEAFF

clone size: .
D gene: TRBD2
V gene: TRBV14
J gene: TRBJ2-1
CDR3 DNA: TGTGCCAGCAGCCGCGGTGTAACTAGCGGGGTCTACAATGAGCAGTTCTTC
CDR3 protein: CASSRGVTSGVYNEQFF

clone size: .
D gene: .
V gene: TRBV25-1
J gene: TRBJ2-5
CDR3 DNA: TGTGCCAGCAGTGAAATCTGGGCAGCTGGTGCCGAGACCCAGTACTTC
CDR3 protein: CASSEIWAAGAETQYF

clone size: few
D gene: TRBD1
V gene: TRBV15
J gene: TRBJ2-4
CDR3 DNA: TGTGCCACCAGCAGTGGAGACAGGGCTAAAAACATTCAGTACTTC
CDR3 protein: CATSSGDRAKNIQYF

clone size: .
D gene: .
V gene: TRBV6-9
J gene: TRBJ2-7
CDR3 DNA: TGTGCCAGCAGTTATTCGCCCGGGACGGAAGCCTACGAGCAGTACTTC
CDR3 protein: CASSYSPGTEAYEQYF

clone size: .
D gene: .
V gene: TRBV15
J gene: TRBJ2-5
CDR3 DNA: TGTGCCACCAGCCGGGCAGGACCCTCCCAAGAGACCCAGTACTTC
CDR3 protein: CATSRAGPSQETQYF

clone size: once
D gene: TRBD1
V gene: TRBV9
J gene: TRBJ2-3
CDR3 DNA: TGTGCCAGCAGCCCCTGGACAGGGTCAGATACGCAGTATTTT
CDR3 protein: CASSPWTGSDTQYF

clone size: .
D gene: .
V gene: TRBV27
J gene: TRBJ2-3
CDR3 DNA: TGTGCCAGCAGTTTACGCGTCCAGAGAGATACGCAGTATTTT
CDR3 protein: CASSLRVQRDTQYF

clone size: .
D gene: TRBD2
V gene: TRBV7-8
J gene: TRBJ2-5
CDR3 DNA: TGTGCCGCGGCCCCAGCGGGGACGGTGGAAGAGACCCAGTACTTC
CDR3 protein: CAAAPAGTVEETQYF

clone size: .
D gene: .
V gene: TRBV27
J gene: TRBJ2-3
CDR3 DNA: TGTGCCAGCAGTTTTCTTCGGGGCCGAGGAGATACGCAGTATTTT
CDR3 protein: CASSFLRGRGDTQYF

clone size: .
D gene: .
V gene: TRBV29-1
J gene: TRBJ2-7
CDR3 DNA: TGCAGCGTCCTGTTAGCTGGCGGCCTTTACAATGAGCAGTACTTC
CDR3 protein: CSVLLAGGLYNEQYF

clone size: once
D gene: .
V gene: TRBV9
J gene: TRBJ1-6
CDR3 DNA: TGTGCCAGCAGCGTAGTCGTCAGGGCGGCTTCACCCCTCCACTTT
CDR3 protein: CASSVVVRAASPLHF

clone size: few
D gene: TRBD2
V gene: TRBV7-3
J gene: TRBJ2-5
CDR3 DNA: TGTGCCAGCAGCTTAACCGCTAGCGGGCGGAGGGAGACCCAGTACTTC
CDR3 protein: CASSLTASGRRETQYF

clone size: .
D gene: .
V gene: TRBV3-1
J gene: TRBJ2-1
CDR3 DNA: TGTGCCAGCAGCCGAGGGAGACACAATGAGCAGTTCTTC
CDR3 protein: CASSRGRHNEQFF

clone size: few
D gene: .
V gene: TRBV6-5
J gene: TRBJ1-1
CDR3 DNA: TGTGCCAGCAGTTACTCCCCCGGAGACACTGAAGCTTTCTTT
CDR3 protein: CASSYSPGDTEAFF

clone size: .
D gene: .
V gene: TRBV20-1
J gene: TRBJ2-3
CDR3 DNA: TGCAGTGCTAGACCGGGCGGAACTAGCACAGATACGCAGTATTTT
CDR3 protein: CSARPGGTSTDTQYF

clone size: few
D gene: .
V gene: TRBV27
J gene: TRBJ2-1
CDR3 DNA: TGTGCCAGCAGCCCGTTGGGTAGTTCCTACAATGAGCAGTTCTTC
CDR3 protein: CASSPLGSSYNEQFF

clone size: .
D gene: .
V gene: TRBV25-1
J gene: TRBJ2-5
CDR3 DNA: TGTGCCAGCACCGATAATTCCGGGACTCTCGATATAAAGCAGTACTTC
CDR3 protein: CASTDNSGTLDIKQYF

clone size: .
D gene: .
V gene: TRBV21-1
J gene: TRBJ2-1
CDR3 DNA: TGTGCCAGCAGCACCTCCGGGACAGGGGAGGGCAATGAGCAGTTCTTC
CDR3 protein: CASSTSGTGEGNEQFF

clone size: few
D gene: .
V gene: TRBV7-2
J gene: TRBJ2-7
CDR3 DNA: TGTGCCAGCAGCTTCGGTCAGTACTACGAGCAGTACTTC
CDR3 protein: CASSFGQYYEQYF

clone size: .
D gene: TRBD1
V gene: TRBV5-1
J gene: TRBJ2-1
CDR3 DNA: TGCGCCAGCAGGATCCCGGACAGGGGGCTGGGATCCTACAATGAGCAGTTCTTC
CDR3 protein: CASRIPDRGLGSYNEQFF

clone size: .
D gene: TRBD1
V gene: TRBV27
J gene: TRBJ2-5
CDR3 DNA: TGTGCCAGCAGTTTTCAGGGGGGACAGGATCCGGAGACCCAGTACTTC
CDR3 protein: CASSFQGGQDPETQYF

clone size: few
D gene: .
V gene: TRBV28
J gene: TRBJ2-5
CDR3 DNA: TGTGCCAGCAGAAGGGACGAGACCCAGTACTTC
CDR3 protein: CASRRDETQYF

clone size: once
D gene: TRBD1
V gene: TRBV27
J gene: TRBJ1-4
CDR3 DNA: TGTGCCAGCAGTTACAGGGGTCTGCCCGCACTTAATGAAAAACTGTTTTTT
CDR3 protein: CASSYRGLPALNEKLFF

clone size: few
D gene: .
V gene: TRBV6-1
J gene: TRBJ2-5
CDR3 DNA: TGTGCCAGCAGTGGAATGGGTTGGCGTGACCAGTACTTC
CDR3 protein: CASSGMGWRDQYF

clone size: .
D gene: TRBD1
V gene: TRBV6-1
J gene: TRBJ2-5
CDR3 DNA: TGTGCCAGCAACAAAAGGGGGCAGGGAGCCCACAATGAGCAGTACTTC
CDR3 protein: CASNKRGQGAHNEQYF

clone size: .
D gene: .
V gene: TRBV20-1
J gene: TRBJ1-4
CDR3 DNA: TGCAGTGCTAGAGACCAAGGGAGGGGTGATAATGAAAAACTGTTTTTT
CDR3 protein: CSARDQGRGDNEKLFF

clone size: .
D gene: .
V gene: TRBV28
J gene: TRBJ2-1
CDR3 DNA: TGTGCCAGCAGTTTAGCGGTCCGGGAGCAGTTCTTC
CDR3 protein: CASSLAVREQFF

clone size: few
D gene: .
V gene: TRBV7-2
J gene: TRBJ2-3
CDR3 DNA: TGTGCCAGCAGCTTAGAGCGGATGGGTGAGGGGGATACGCAGTATTTT
CDR3 protein: CASSLERMGEGDTQYF

clone size: .
D gene: .
V gene: TRBV7-3
J gene: TRBJ1-1
CDR3 DNA: TGTGCCAGCAGCACCTCTGGGGTGGGGGGTGGCACTGAAGCTTTCTTT
CDR3 protein: CASSTSGVGGGTEAFF

clone size: few
D gene: .
V gene: TRBV7-6
J gene: TRBJ2-1
CDR3 DNA: TGTGCCAGCAGCTTAGCAGGTTCTAATGAGCAGTTCTTC
CDR3 protein: CASSLAGSNEQFF

clone size: few
D gene: .
V gene: TRBV12-3/TRBV12-4
J gene: TRBJ2-7
CDR3 DNA: TGTGCCAGCAGTGCCCCGGGACCAAGGGGGACCTACGAGCAGTACTTC
CDR3 protein: CASSAPGPRGTYEQYF

clone size: .
D gene: .
V gene: TRBV5-1
J gene: TRBJ2-1
CDR3 DNA: TGCGCCAGCAGCTTGGCTCAGGGGGGCGGTGAGCAGTTCTTC
CDR3 protein: CASSLAQGGGEQFF

clone size: .
D gene: TRBD1
V gene: TRBV20-1
J gene: TRBJ2-7
CDR3 DNA: TGCAGTGCTAGGACAGGGAAAGGCGAGCAGTACTTC
CDR3 protein: CSARTGKGEQYF

clone size: .
D gene: .
V gene: TRBV15
J gene: TRBJ2-1
CDR3 DNA: TGTGCCACCAGCCCTAAGGGCAGGCCGGGCGTGTCTGAGCAGTTCTTC
CDR3 protein: CATSPKGRPGVSEQFF

clone size: once
D gene: .
V gene: TRBV2
J gene: TRBJ2-5
CDR3 DNA: TGTGCCAGCTTAGCTGCTAGCGCAGGGGAGACCCAGTACTTC
CDR3 protein: CASLAASAGETQYF

clone size: .
D gene: TRBD1
V gene: TRBV6-1
J gene: TRBJ2-1
CDR3 DNA: TGTGCCAGCAGTAGGACAGGGTTGAGCAATGAGCAGTTCTTC
CDR3 protein: CASSRTGLSNEQFF

clone size: .
D gene: TRBD2
V gene: TRBV4-2
J gene: TRBJ2-5
CDR3 DNA: TGTGCCAGCAGCCAAGGGGGGGGGGGTGAGGAGACCCAGTACTTC
CDR3 protein: CASSQGGGGEETQYF

clone size: .
D gene: .
V gene: TRBV6-5
J gene: TRBJ1-4
CDR3 DNA: TGTGCCAGCAGCGCACAGGTGGCAACCAATGAAAAACTGTTTTTT
CDR3 protein: CASSAQVATNEKLFF

clone size: .
D gene: .
V gene: TRBV27
J gene: TRBJ1-5
CDR3 DNA: TGTGCCAGCAGCATCGACCGAGGAAGTCAGCCCCAGCATTTT
CDR3 protein: CASSIDRGSQPQHF